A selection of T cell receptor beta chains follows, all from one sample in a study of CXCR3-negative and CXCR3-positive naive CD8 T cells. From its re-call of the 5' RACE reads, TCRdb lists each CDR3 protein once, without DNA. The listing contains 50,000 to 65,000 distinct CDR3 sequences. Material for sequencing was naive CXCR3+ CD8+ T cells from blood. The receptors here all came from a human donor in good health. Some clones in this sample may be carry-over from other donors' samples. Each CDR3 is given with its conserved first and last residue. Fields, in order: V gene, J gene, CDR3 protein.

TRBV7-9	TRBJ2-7	CASSLGEIYYEQYF
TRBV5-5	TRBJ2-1	CASVSSGPYNEQFF
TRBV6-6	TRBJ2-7	CASTQGRTGFHEQYF
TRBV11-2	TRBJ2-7	CASSTTGGGEQYF
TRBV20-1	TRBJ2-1	CSATPDYAYNEQFF
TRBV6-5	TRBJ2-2	CASSLVRDPSGELFF
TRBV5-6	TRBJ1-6	CASSINNSPLHF
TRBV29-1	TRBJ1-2	CSALRPGGGYTF
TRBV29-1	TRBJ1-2	CSVEESSPRHGYTF
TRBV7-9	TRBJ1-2	CASSHWTGHGYTF
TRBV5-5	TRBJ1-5	CASSLLIEGGQPQHF
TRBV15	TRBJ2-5	CATSRDWGLANQETQYF
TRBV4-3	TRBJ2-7	CASSQDAAGASYEQYF
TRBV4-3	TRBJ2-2	CASSQDLSLGGGPGELFF
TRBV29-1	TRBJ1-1	CSVAGTGHNTEAFF
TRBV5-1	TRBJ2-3	CASSPGLAGGSTDTQYF
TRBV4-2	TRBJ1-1	CASSQGRMAASTEAFF
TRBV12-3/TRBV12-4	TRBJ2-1	CASTRTYESYNEQFF
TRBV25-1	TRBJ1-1	CASRTGGSPEAFF
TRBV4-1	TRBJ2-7	CASSQLNGEQYF
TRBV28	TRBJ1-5	CASTLTGLAQPQHF
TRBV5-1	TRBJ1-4	CASSSGQGVFF
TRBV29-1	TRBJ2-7	CSGTGTSTYEQYF
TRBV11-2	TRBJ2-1	CASSYAGTDYNEQFF
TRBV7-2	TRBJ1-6	CASSLVTGSPLHF
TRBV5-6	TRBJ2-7	CASSWDSSYEQYF
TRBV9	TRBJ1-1	CASSAGHMNTEAFF
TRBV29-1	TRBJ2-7	CSVRTGISEQYF
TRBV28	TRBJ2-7	CASSSGTPYYEQYF
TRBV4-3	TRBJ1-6	CASSQAETDSYNSPLHF
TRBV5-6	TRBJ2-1	CASSDGTSGSSYNEQFF
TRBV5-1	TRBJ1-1	CASSYPGQGPGGAEAFF
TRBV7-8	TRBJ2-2	CASSLFGGGMDTGELFF
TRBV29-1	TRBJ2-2	CSVLTELGELFF
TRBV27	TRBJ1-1	CASSPPVRALYGDTEAFF
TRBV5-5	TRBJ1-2	CASSPGTVYGYTF
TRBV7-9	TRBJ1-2	CASSLGQGSYTF
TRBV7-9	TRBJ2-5	CASSPRTGGVKETQYF
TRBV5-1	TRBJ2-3	CASSLAFSQRVQYF
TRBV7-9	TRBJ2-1	CASSPTSVTYNEQFF
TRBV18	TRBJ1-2	CASSPGGNYGYTF
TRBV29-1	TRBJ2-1	CSVARGLAGDNEQFF
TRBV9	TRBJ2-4	CASSPSGAKNIQYF
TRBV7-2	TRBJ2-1	CASSLVGGGFYNEQFF
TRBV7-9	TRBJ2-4	CASSLRDVAKNIQYF
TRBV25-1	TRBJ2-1	CASSVWQVHNEQFF